The rows below give T cell receptor beta chains drawn from one sample of a study of cytomegalovirus exposure and HLA in healthy donors. Sequenced by immunoSEQ multiplex PCR; TCRdb stores in-frame clones only, minus some. The sample records roughly 110,000 clones, around four fifths being singletons. Source material: PBMCs. These receptors all come from a man aged 50-60 years in good health and CMV-seronegative. Each CDR3 is given with its conserved first and last residue. The D gene is left open where the match is weak. Clone sizes are given selectively: once, few, many, or a class where the clone is expanded.

v_gene	j_gene	len	d_gene	abundance	CDR3nt	CDR3aa
TRBV7-8	TRBJ1-2	15	NA	NA	TGTGCCAGCAGCACCCTCCCCGAGTACGACTATGGCTACACCTTC	CASSTLPEYDYGYTF
TRBV10-3	TRBJ1-2	13	NA	NA	TGTGCCATCAGCGGGGGTAAGGCTGGCGGCTACACCTTC	CAISGGKAGGYTF
TRBV28	TRBJ1-5	14	NA	NA	TGTGCCAGCACCCGACCCAGGGGTCGGCAGCCCCAGCATTTT	CASTRPRGRQPQHF
TRBV7-2	TRBJ2-3	16	TRBD2	NA	TGTGCCAGCAGCGAATCTAGCGGGGCCCCCCCAGATACGCAGTATTTT	CASSESSGAPPDTQYF
TRBV28	TRBJ2-3	14	TRBD2	NA	TGTGCCAGCAGTCGGGGGGGGCGTCCCGCTACGCAGTATTTT	CASSRGGRPATQYF
TRBV7-9	TRBJ1-2	12	TRBD1	NA	TGTGCCAGCGACAGGGGTATCTATGGCTACACCTTC	CASDRGIYGYTF
TRBV6-5	TRBJ2-3	14	NA	NA	TGTGCCAGCAGACGACTAGGTATCGGAGATACGCAGTATTTT	CASRRLGIGDTQYF
TRBV27	TRBJ1-1	16	NA	NA	TGTGCCAGCAGTAGACAGGTCCCTATAATGAACACTGAAGCTTTCTTT	CASSRQVPIMNTEAFF
TRBV27	TRBJ1-2	13	NA	NA	TGTGCCAGCAGGCCCGACTTTAACTATGGCTACACCTTC	CASRPDFNYGYTF
TRBV5-4	TRBJ2-3	13	NA	once	TGTGCCAGCAGCTCATCGGGTACAGATACGCAGTATTTT	CASSSSGTDTQYF
TRBV6-1	TRBJ2-5	14	NA	NA	TGTGCCAGCACCGTCGAGACAGCACGGGAGACCCAGTACTTC	CASTVETARETQYF
TRBV15	TRBJ1-1	14	NA	NA	TGTGCCACCAGCAGAGCAGGGATGAACACTGAAGCTTTCTTT	CATSRAGMNTEAFF
TRBV2	TRBJ1-2	12	TRBD1	NA	TGTGCCAGCAGAAATGACAGGGCTGGCTACACCTTC	CASRNDRAGYTF
TRBV2	TRBJ1-2	13	TRBD1	few	TGTGCCAGCAGCGCCGACAGGGGCTATGGCTACACCTTC	CASSADRGYGYTF
TRBV27	TRBJ1-5	13	NA	NA	TGTGCCAGCAGATCGTCGGGGGGAGATACGCAGCATTTT	CASRSSGGDTQHF
TRBV15	TRBJ1-2	16	TRBD1	NA	TGTGCCACCAGCATTAACAGGGGTCCTACCAACTATGGCTACACCTTC	CATSINRGPTNYGYTF
TRBV28	TRBJ2-2	13	NA	NA	TGTGCCAGCAGCCAGGGATCCACCGGGGAGCTGTTTTTT	CASSQGSTGELFF
TRBV23-1	TRBJ1-4	14	NA	once	TGCGCCAGCAGTCAATCGCGGGAGAGGGTAGAACTGTTTTTT	CASSQSRERVELFF
TRBV29-1	TRBJ1-1	14	NA	NA	TGCAGCGTTTTGCCGGGACTTTTAGGGACTGAAGCTTTCTTT	CSVLPGLLGTEAFF
TRBV28	TRBJ1-5	20	TRBD1	few	TGTGCCAGCACCCAAACCCCGGGACAGGGACTATTTTTTAGCAATCAGCCCCAGCATTTT	CASTQTPGQGLFFSNQPQHF
TRBV4-2	TRBJ2-2	15	NA	NA	TGTGCCAGCAGCCAGAGAAGAGGGCTGGACGGGGAGCTGTTTTTT	CASSQRRGLDGELFF
TRBV19	TRBJ1-6	17	NA	NA	TGTGCCAGTAGTATAGCCCGCCGGACTGACTTAGGATCACCCCTCCACTTT	CASSIARRTDLGSPLHF
TRBV6-1	TRBJ2-5	18	TRBD2	NA	TGTGCCAGCAGTGAAAGCTTTACTAGCGGGGGGGCGGAAGAGACCCAGTACTTC	CASSESFTSGGAEETQYF
TRBV19	TRBJ2-1	15	NA	once	TGTGCCAGTAGTATAGGGGGGGGGCGATACAATGAGCAGTTCTTC	CASSIGGGRYNEQFF
TRBV5-6	TRBJ2-1	16	TRBD2	NA	TGTGCCAGCAGCCCGGGACTAGCGGGGAATGCGGATGAGCAGTTCTTC	CASSPGLAGNADEQFF
TRBV6-5	TRBJ2-5	16	NA	NA	TGTGCCAGCAGTTACTCCAGGACAGCTATGGGAGAGACCCAGTACTTC	CASSYSRTAMGETQYF
TRBV19	TRBJ1-3	14	NA	NA	TGTGCCACCTCGGACACTTCCCCTGGAAACACCATATATTTT	CATSDTSPGNTIYF
TRBV5-1	TRBJ1-2	15	TRBD1	once	TGCGCCAGCAGCTTGCTTGGGACAGGCGAAGGCGGCTACACCTTC	CASSLLGTGEGGYTF
TRBV19	TRBJ1-1	16	TRBD1	few	TGTGCCAGTAGTCCTCGGTACAGGGGTCACATTACTGAAGCTTTCTTT	CASSPRYRGHITEAFF
TRBV7-9	TRBJ2-1	19	TRBD2	NA	TGTGCCAGCAGCTCCTCGTCTAGCGGGGGGCGGGGGTCCTACAATGAGCAGTTCTTC	CASSSSSSGGRGSYNEQFF
TRBV15	TRBJ2-3	17	NA	NA	TGTGCCACCAGCAGAGATAGGAGGGGGCTGAGCACAGATACGCAGTATTTT	CATSRDRRGLSTDTQYF
TRBV27	TRBJ1-1	13	NA	NA	TGTGCCAGCAGTCGGTGGGCTAACACTGAAGCTTTCTTT	CASSRWANTEAFF
TRBV5-6	TRBJ1-4	12	NA	few	TGTGCCAGCAGCCGAGGGATCGAAAAACTGTTTTTT	CASSRGIEKLFF
TRBV7-2	TRBJ2-1	14	TRBD1	NA	TGTGCCAGCAGCCGGGACAGGGCCTACAATGAGCAGTTCTTC	CASSRDRAYNEQFF
TRBV9	TRBJ1-5	13	NA	NA	TGTGCCAGCAGCGTAGATACCTCTACCCCCCAGCATTTT	CASSVDTSTPQHF
TRBV4-2	TRBJ1-3	15	NA	NA	TGTGCCAGCAGCGAGGCAGGGCACTCTGGAAACACCATATATTTT	CASSEAGHSGNTIYF
TRBV10-1	TRBJ2-3	16	TRBD1	NA	TGCGCCAGCAGTGAGTCCCGGGACAGCTTCACAGATACGCAGTATTTT	CASSESRDSFTDTQYF
TRBV7-9	TRBJ1-5	12	NA	NA	TGTGCCAGCAGCTTTCCGTCCCAGCCCCAGCATTTT	CASSFPSQPQHF
TRBV6-6	TRBJ2-7	15	NA	NA	TGTGCCAGCTCAAACCCACAGGGTCGCTCCTACGAGCAGTACTTC	CASSNPQGRSYEQYF
TRBV10-3	TRBJ1-5	14	NA	NA	TGTGCCATCAGAGGCAACAGTAGCAATCAGCCCCAGCATTTT	CAIRGNSSNQPQHF
TRBV13	TRBJ2-3	14	NA	NA	TGTGCCAGCAGCTCACGGACTAGCACAGATACGCAGTATTTT	CASSSRTSTDTQYF
TRBV7-9	TRBJ1-1	14	TRBD1	NA	TGTGCCAGCAGCTTATCCGCAGGGGGCACTGAAGCTTTCTTT	CASSLSAGGTEAFF
TRBV6-1	TRBJ1-5	15	NA	many	TGTGCCAGCAGTGAAGCGCAGGTTAGCAATCAGCCCCAGCATTTT	CASSEAQVSNQPQHF
TRBV7-2	TRBJ2-3	18	TRBD2	NA	TGTGCCAGCAGCTTATTAAGGCGGGGGGGCCTGAGGACAGATACGCAGTATTTT	CASSLLRRGGLRTDTQYF
TRBV6-6	TRBJ1-2	16	TRBD1	NA	TGTGCCAGCAGTTACACTGACAGGGGAGCTAACTATGGCTACACCTTC	CASSYTDRGANYGYTF
TRBV5-1	TRBJ2-2	14	NA	once	TGCGCCAGCAGCTTGGACGGGGTCACCGGGGAGCTGTTTTTT	CASSLDGVTGELFF